The 18 T cell receptor beta chains below all came from one sample that was sequenced in a study of CD8+CD57+ T cells in acquired aplastic anemia. TCR beta VDJ combinations and CDR3 sequences were profiled from genomic DNA. TCRdb reprocessed the reads with MiXCR, giving one entry per CDR3 protein. This table has about half a million distinct CDR3 sequences, around 30% appearing once. Patients chosen for sequencing had CD8+CD57+ cells that had expanded, as shown by flow cytometry. The sample comprised sorted CD4+, CD8+, or CD8+CD57+ T cells (not recorded which) from PBMCs. The receptors originated from a human donor with aplastic anemia.

V gene TRBV20-1 combines with J gene TRBJ1-4; D is ambiguous. The V end was cut by 7 bases, the J end by 5 bases, with 8 bases between. Germline V CDR1 and CDR2: DFQATT, SNEGSKA (reference sequence). The CDR3 covers 11 residues. The CDR3 loop reads CSGRKNEKLFF. The CDR3 nucleotides are TGCAGTGGCAGAAAAAATGAAAAACTGTTTTTT.

This clonotype was counted between two and nine times. CDR3 in DNA: TGCGCCAGCAGCTGGGGGACGGGGAGCACAGATACGCAGTATTTT. Translation: CASSWGTGSTDTQYF. V gene TRBV5-1 combines with J gene TRBJ2-3; the D gene could be TRBD1 or TRBD2 (5 bases each). Looked up from germline, CDR1 is SGHRS and CDR2 is YFSETQ. The CDR3 totals 15 residues. V shed 3 bases and J shed 0 bases, with 11 bases lying between them.

V usage is TRBV28 and J usage is TRBJ1-5; D uncertain. The germline gives CDR1 MDHEN, CDR2 SYDVKM. The CDR3 length is 17 residues. V lost 6 bases, J lost 1 base, and 19 bases lay in between. CDR3 in amino acids: CASRPHAWGLSNQPQHF. The CDR3 region has the DNA TGTGCCAGCAGACCCCACGCTTGGGGTTTGAGCAATCAGCCCCAGCATTTT.

The sample holds a few counts of this clonotype. V is TRBV5-1 and J is TRBJ2-7, with 9 bases fitting TRBD1. This CDR3 comprises 15 residues. Germline assignment: CDR1 SGHRS and CDR2 YFSETQ. The V and J ends lost 0 bases and 7 bases, in that order; junction bases with no gene match: 8. The CDR3, as DNA: TGCGCCAGCAGCTTGGTGGACAGGGGTTTGGGGGAGCAGTACTTC. As protein: CASSLVDRGLGEQYF.

This clonotype was recorded at least ten times. CDR3 nucleotide sequence: TGTGCCAGTAGTATCTCTGGGGCCAACGTCCTGACTTTC. It encodes CASSISGANVLTF. The V gene is TRBV19, the J gene TRBJ2-6; no clear D. The CDR3 consists of 13 residues. With 3 bases removed from V and 0 bases from J, the gap between germline ends came to 0 bases. In germline, CDR1 is LNHDA, CDR2 SQIVND (reference sequence). Variable domain in full (rest from reference TRBV19 and TRBJ2-6): DGGITQSPKYLFRKEGQNVTLSCEQNLNHDAMYWYRQDPGQGLRLIYYSQIVNDFQKGDIAEGYSVSREKKESFPLTVTSAQKNPTAFYLCASSISGANVLTFGAGSRLTVL.

In this sample, this clonotype turned up a few times. V and J are TRBV11-1 and TRBJ2-5; tentative D call: TRBD2 (5 bases). This CDR3 comprises 17 residues. V lost 2 bases to trimming and J lost 1 base, with 17 bases between them. Germline values: CDR1 SGHAT, CDR2 FQDESV (reference sequence). For the CDR3, the DNA is TGTGCCAGCAGCTTATCCCTCTCCCTAGCCGGCCAAGAGACCCAGTACTTC. It codes for CASSLSLSLAGQETQYF.

This clonotype was picked up one time. The rearrangement links TRBV7-3 to TRBJ2-1; TRBD1 agrees at 12 bases. Germline lookup yields CDR1 SGHTA and CDR2 FQGTGA. CDR3 length equals 16 residues. With V trimmed by 1 base and J by 8 bases, 6 bases remained unmatched. Here the CDR3 DNA reads TGTGCCAGCAGCTTAATACCGGGACAGGGGGCCCATGAGCAGTTCTTC. It translates to CASSLIPGQGAHEQFF. Filled out from reference TRBV7-3 and TRBJ2-1, the complete variable domain reads GAGVSQTPSNKVTEKGKYVELRCDPISGHTALYWYRQSLGQGPEFLIYFQGTGAADDSGLPNDRFFAVRPEGSVSTLKIQRTERGDSAVYLCASSLIPGQGAHEQFFGPGTRLTVL.

This clonotype showed up just once. The chain uses TRBV10-1 and TRBJ1-2; D may be TRBD1 (6 bases). Per germline, CDR1 WNHNN and CDR2 SYGVQD (reference sequence). The CDR3 is 14 amino acids. V lost 6 bases to trimming and J lost 4 bases, with 15 bases between them. This CDR3 is CASSNPDRIYGYTF. Here the CDR3 DNA reads TGCGCCAGCAGCAACCCTGACAGGATCTATGGCTACACCTTC.

Ten or more counts support this clonotype. The CDR3 DNA sequence: TGCGCCAGCAGCTTGGCCATCGTAGATACGCAGTATTTT. This gives the protein CASSLAIVDTQYF. The J gene is TRBJ2-3, the V gene TRBV5-1; unclear D gene. This CDR3 is built from 13 residues. Germline V gives CDR1 SGHRS, CDR2 YFSETQ. Trimming stripped 0 bases from V and 5 bases from J, with 7 bases between.

Remarks on this clonotype: A much larger clone differs from this one at a single base, so this may be a read error. This sequence joins TRBV19 and TRBJ2-7; D gene uncertain. This CDR3 is built from 13 residues. Germline assignment: CDR1 LNHDA and CDR2 SQIVND (reference sequence). V was cut by 4 bases and J by 7 bases, with 14 bases left in between. The CDR3: CASSTYPYNEQYF. The CDR3 coding sequence is TGTGCCAGTAGTACCTATCCCTACAATGAGCAGTACTTC.

This sequence joins TRBV5-6 and TRBJ2-7; D is unresolved. The germline CDR1 and CDR2 sequences are SGHDT and YYEEEE. The CDR3 spans 15 residues. V was trimmed by 7 bases and J by 0 bases, leaving 17 bases between them. The CDR3 loop is CASPSLKMVSYEQYF. The CDR3, as DNA: TGTGCCAGCCCTTCGCTTAAAATGGTCTCCTACGAGCAGTACTTC.

The V and J genes are TRBV25-1 and TRBJ2-7; weak D call: TRBD1 (6 bases). CDR1 and CDR2 (germline): MGHDK, SYGVNS. Between the trimmed V and J ends, which lost 9 bases and 6 bases, there was a span of 18 bases. The CDR3 is made up of 13 amino acids. The CDR3 reads CASSPATGREQYF. CDR3 DNA: TGTGCCAGTAGCCCTGCCACAGGGCGCGAGCAGTACTTC.

This clonotype has just a few counts. This chain uses TRBV6-5 with TRBJ2-1; D uncertain. Germline V gene lookup returns CDR1 MNHEY and CDR2 SVGAGI. The CDR3 sequence is 11 residues long. Trimming removed 3 bases at V and 8 bases at J, with 5 bases between. Here the CDR3 DNA reads TGTGCCAGCAGTTATCTCTATGAGCAGTTCTTC. This sequence encodes CASSYLYEQFF.

This clonotype showed up many times. The genes are TRBV7-8 and TRBJ2-5; no clear D gene. Deletions cut 7 bases from V and 1 base from J, with 7 bases between. Germline CDR1 reads SGHVS; CDR2 reads FQNEAQ. There are 12 residues in the CDR3. CDR3 amino acids: CASNRFQETQYF. CDR3 DNA sequence: TGTGCCAGCAACAGATTCCAAGAGACCCAGTACTTC.

Many counts were recorded for this clonotype. The chain links TRBV2 to TRBJ2-4; 9 nucleotides line up with TRBD2. CDR3 length: 14 amino acids. V lost 8 bases to trimming and J lost 6 bases; unmatched junction nucleotides: 8. Looked up from germline, CDR1 is SNHLY and CDR2 is FYNNEI. CDR3 nucleotides: TGTGCCAGCTCTGCTAGCGGGGTAGGAAACATTCAGTACTTC. Protein sequence: CASSASGVGNIQYF.

The table lists this clonotype with a few counts. This chain links TRBV5-4 with TRBJ1-1; D uncertain. CDR1 SGHNT and CDR2 YYREEE come from the germline V gene (reference sequence). The CDR3 is 13 amino acids. Trimming stripped 1 base from V and 3 bases from J, with 7 bases between. Here the CDR3 DNA reads TGTGCCAGCAGCTTGAACCAGGACACTGAAGCTTTCTTT. Residues: CASSLNQDTEAFF.

This clonotype appeared a single time. The V call is TRBV6-1, the J call TRBJ2-1, with D maybe TRBD2 (5 bases). There are 15 residues in the CDR3. The V gene lost 7 bases and the J gene lost 7 bases, with 20 bases spanning the gap. The germline CDR1 and CDR2 sequences are MNHNS and SASEGT. CDR3: CASTAKLGLGNEQFF. In DNA, the CDR3 is TGTGCCAGCACCGCTAAACTAGGGTTAGGGAATGAGCAGTTCTTC.

The chain is built from TRBV6-1 and TRBJ1-3; 7 bases match TRBD1. This CDR3 spans 22 amino acids. Germline CDR1 is MNHNS and CDR2 is SASEGT. With 0 bases clipped from V and 1 base from J, the junction kept 21 bases outside the gene matches. This chain's CDR3 is CASSEAGLGQASSLASGNTIYF. CDR3 in DNA: TGTGCCAGCAGTGAAGCGGGTTTAGGACAGGCGTCCTCTTTAGCATCTGGAAACACCATATATTTT.